This is a list of T cell receptor beta chains from one sample in a study of T cell responses to AZD1222 COVID-19 vaccine. The repertoire was sequenced with immunoSEQ multiplex PCR; TCRdb's copy has only in-frame clones and lacks some. The sample lists about 150,000 clones, approximately 89% occurring once. The material was peripheral blood, obtained 28 days after the second AZD1222 dose. These receptors were collected from an adult who received the AZD1222 COVID-19 vaccine. CDR3s include the opening cysteine and the closing phenylalanine or tryptophan. Fields, in order: CDR3 DNA, CDR3 protein, D gene, clone size, V gene, J gene, CDR3 length. The D gene is left open where the match is weak. Clone size is given for some rows only: seen once, a few or many times, or a class if the clone is expanded.

TGTGCCAGCAGGGACCCGGGACTGAACACTGAAGCTTTCTTT,CASRDPGLNTEAFF,NA,NA,TRBV6-5,TRBJ1-1,14
TGTGCCAGCAGGAGGGGTGACACTGAAGCTTTCTTT,CASRRGDTEAFF,NA,NA,TRBV28,TRBJ1-1,12
TGCGCCAGCAGCTTGGTAGCCGGGGGCGACTATGGCTACACCTTC,CASSLVAGGDYGYTF,NA,NA,TRBV5-1,TRBJ1-2,15
TGTGCCAGCAGCCAGGGACCCTACTCCTACAATGAGCAGTTCTTC,CASSQGPYSYNEQFF,NA,NA,TRBV4-2,TRBJ2-1,15
TGTGCCAGCAGTTTATCTTACCGTGGGACGGAAGAAAAACTGTTTTTT,CASSLSYRGTEEKLFF,NA,NA,TRBV27,TRBJ1-4,16
TGCGCCAGCAGCCAAGATATCCAAGCCCCCCGTCGCGTCGGGCAAGAGACCCAGTACTTC,CASSQDIQAPRRVGQETQYF,NA,NA,TRBV4-1,TRBJ2-5,20
TGTGCCAGCAACCCTGGGGGGGCACCCTCTGGGGCCAACGTCCTGACTTTC,CASNPGGAPSGANVLTF,NA,NA,TRBV6-2/TRBV6-3,TRBJ2-6,17
TGTGCCAGCAGCTTAGCGACCGGATCTGGAAACACCATATATTTT,CASSLATGSGNTIYF,NA,NA,TRBV7-6,TRBJ1-3,15
TGTGCCAGCAGCTTAGAGTCTAGTAAACCCTACGAGCAGTACTTC,CASSLESSKPYEQYF,NA,NA,TRBV7-9,TRBJ2-7,15
TGTGCCAGCAGTTTACCTATGAATAACTATGGCTACACCTTC,CASSLPMNNYGYTF,NA,NA,TRBV28,TRBJ1-2,14
TGTGCCAGCAGCCCCCGACTAGCGGGGGGGCCAGAAGAGACCCAGTACTTC,CASSPRLAGGPEETQYF,TRBD2,NA,TRBV5-5,TRBJ2-5,17
TGTGCCAGCAGCTTAGATGGTTTGGGGAGCTCCTACAATGAGCAGTTCTTC,CASSLDGLGSSYNEQFF,NA,NA,TRBV13,TRBJ2-1,17
TGCAGTGCTAGTTTTTTATCGGGGAACGGTCAGCCCCAGCATTTT,CSASFLSGNGQPQHF,NA,NA,TRBV20-1,TRBJ1-5,15
TGTGCCAGCCCGTCCGGGGATAACTATGGCTACACCTTC,CASPSGDNYGYTF,NA,NA,TRBV2,TRBJ1-2,13
TGTGCCAGCAGGGGACAGTTGAACACTGAAGCTTTCTTT,CASRGQLNTEAFF,TRBD1,few,TRBV6-5,TRBJ1-1,13
TGCGCCAGCAAAGAAACAGGGGTGGATGAGCAGTTCTTC,CASKETGVDEQFF,TRBD1,NA,TRBV5-1,TRBJ2-1,13
TGTGCCAGCAGCACGGACAGGGTTGCCTACGAGCAGTACTTC,CASSTDRVAYEQYF,TRBD1,NA,TRBV7-2,TRBJ2-7,14
TGTGCCAGCAGTGAAATAGTGGGGGTGGGAATCACTGAAGCTTTCTTT,CASSEIVGVGITEAFF,NA,few,TRBV6-1,TRBJ1-1,16